This T cell receptor beta chain was recorded in a study of CD8 T cells in ankylosing spondylitis (dated by TCRdb to the late 2010s). For the study in its entirety: The study profiled T cell receptor beta repertoires in healthy donors and ankylosing spondylitis patients to find disease-linked TCR variants. The whole study cohort included some 100 healthy donors and 25 ankylosing spondylitis patients. Samples of peripheral blood were taken, and for ankylosing spondylitis patients, synovial fluid was collected as well.

Overall study results and their limits: Some motif variants were previously reported in synovial fluid and blood of reactive arthritis patients, suggesting common disease-initiation mechanisms. A TCR beta motif of eight highly homologous amino acid variants appeared characteristic of blood from ankylosing spondylitis patients. The disease-linked clones were reported as significantly enriched in matched synovial fluid samples from ankylosing spondylitis patients. In peripheral blood, the disease-linked clones were found at relatively low frequencies and had a CD8+ phenotype.

Trimming costs V 4 bases and J 4 bases, and their ends lie 9 bases apart. The CDR3 goes from the cysteine to the valine over 12 residues. The entry retains the CDR3 DNA only, 36 bases that are in frame from base 1. The germline V gene yields SGHTS for CDR1 and YDEGEE for CDR2. The listed sequencing device is Illumina HiSeq 2500. Quantitative 5'-RACE with molecular barcodes was the method used to prepare the TCR beta libraries. The original pipeline was this. Disease-linked TCR variants were identified with a new computational method built on a probabilistic model of VDJ rearrangement. TCRdb cleaned the public reads at Q25 with fastp, built clones with MiXCR and kept in-frame beta chains. Under each unique CDR3 protein, matching rows form one entry showing the most common genes and DNA. The V and J calls come from TCRdb's annotation, not from the publication. Present in this sample are 500,000 to 550,000 distinct CDR3 sequences, roughly an eighth of which were seen just once. Around 7% of the sample lies in the top ten.

This clonotype has more than one count but fewer than ten. It has no known antigen specificity. Base qualities are missing; no much larger clone stands one base away. Sequencing input: blood, either unsorted or a sorted T cell fraction (not recorded which). This TCR was sampled from a male donor with ankylosing spondylitis. This sequence uses TRBV5-8 and TRBJ2-7; the D gene identity is not certain. DNA sequence: TGTGCCAGCAGCACGCCTAGTTACGAGCAGTACGTC. It translates as CASSTPSYEQYV.